This TCR beta chain was identified during a study of blood T cell repertoires in COVID-19. Study at large: From T cells, B-cell-depleted T cells, or PBMCs came the material, which was cDNA or gDNA.

In the study's own analysis: Estimation of nucleated cell counts relied on the amplification of reference gene primers. Method: immunoSEQ multiplex PCR; TCRdb's copy keeps in-frame clones and lacks some. Clonal size and the V and J genes are those of that table, whereas D and trimming came from the DNA. The table includes about 80,000 clones, 60% to 85% detected once. This CDR3 region has 15 residues. CDR1 LNHDA and CDR2 SQIVND come from the germline V gene (reference sequence). With V trimmed by 6 bases and J by 5 bases, 7 bases remained unmatched. The sequenced sample consisted of peripheral blood. The sequence was collected from a human donor in a cohort sampled during active COVID-19. V is TRBV19 and J is TRBJ2-2; TRBD2 matches 9 bases. Written as DNA, the CDR3 is TGTGCCAGTAGGGGTAGCGGGAGAGTTACCGGGGAGCTGTTTTTT. It is translated as CASRGSGRVTGELFF.